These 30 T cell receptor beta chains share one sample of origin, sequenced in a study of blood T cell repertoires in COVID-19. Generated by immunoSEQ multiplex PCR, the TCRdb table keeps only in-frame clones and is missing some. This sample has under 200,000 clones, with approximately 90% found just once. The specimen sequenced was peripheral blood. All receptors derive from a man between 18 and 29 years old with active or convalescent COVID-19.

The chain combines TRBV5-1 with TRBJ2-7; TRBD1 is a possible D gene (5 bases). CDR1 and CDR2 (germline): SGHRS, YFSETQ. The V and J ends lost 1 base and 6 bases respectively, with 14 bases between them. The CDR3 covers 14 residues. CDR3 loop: CASSLSGHQGEQYV. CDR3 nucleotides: TGCGCCAGCAGCTTGTCCGGCCACCAGGGCGAGCAGTACGTC.

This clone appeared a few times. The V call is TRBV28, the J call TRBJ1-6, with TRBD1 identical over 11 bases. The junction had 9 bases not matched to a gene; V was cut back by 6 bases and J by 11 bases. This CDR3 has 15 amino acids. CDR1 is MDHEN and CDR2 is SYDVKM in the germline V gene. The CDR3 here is CASRLRDRGIAPLHF. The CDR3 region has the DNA TGTGCCAGCAGGTTAAGGGACAGGGGGATAGCACCCCTCCACTTT.

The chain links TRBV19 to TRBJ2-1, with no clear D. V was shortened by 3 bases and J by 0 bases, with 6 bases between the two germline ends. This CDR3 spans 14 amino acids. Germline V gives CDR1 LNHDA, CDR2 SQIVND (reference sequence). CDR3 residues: CASSITVSYNEQFF. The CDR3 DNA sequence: TGTGCCAGTAGTATCACAGTCTCCTACAATGAGCAGTTCTTC.

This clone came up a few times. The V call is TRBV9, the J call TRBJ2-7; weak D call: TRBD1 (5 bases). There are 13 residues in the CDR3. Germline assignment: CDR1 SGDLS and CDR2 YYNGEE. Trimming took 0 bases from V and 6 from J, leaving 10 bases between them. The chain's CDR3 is CASSVAGFGEQYF. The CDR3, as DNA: TGTGCCAGCAGCGTAGCAGGGTTCGGCGAGCAGTACTTC.

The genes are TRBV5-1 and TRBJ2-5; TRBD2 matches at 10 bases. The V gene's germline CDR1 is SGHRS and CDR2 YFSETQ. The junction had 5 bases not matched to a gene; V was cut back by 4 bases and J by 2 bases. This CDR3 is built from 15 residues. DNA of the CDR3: TGCGCCAGCAGCCCCCTAGCGGGGGCTCAAGAGACCCAGTACTTC. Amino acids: CASSPLAGAQETQYF. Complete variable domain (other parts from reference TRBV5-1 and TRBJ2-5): KAGVTQTPRYLIKTRGQQVTLSCSPISGHRSVSWYQQTPGQGLQFLFEYFSETQRNKGNFPGRFSGRQFSNSRSEMNVSTLELGDSALYLCASSPLAGAQETQYFGPGTRLLVL.

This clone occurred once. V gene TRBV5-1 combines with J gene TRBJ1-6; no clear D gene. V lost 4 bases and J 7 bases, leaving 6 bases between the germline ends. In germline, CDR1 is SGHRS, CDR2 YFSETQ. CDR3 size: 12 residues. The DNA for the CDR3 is TGCGCCAGCAGCCTAGAGAATTCACCCCTCCACTTT. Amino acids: CASSLENSPLHF.

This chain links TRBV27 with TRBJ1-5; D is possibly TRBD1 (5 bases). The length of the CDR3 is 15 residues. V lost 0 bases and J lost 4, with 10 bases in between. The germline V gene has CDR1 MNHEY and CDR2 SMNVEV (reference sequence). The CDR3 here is CASSLSSGSNQPQHF. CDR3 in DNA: TGTGCCAGCAGTTTATCGTCAGGGTCGAATCAGCCCCAGCATTTT.

CDR3 sequence: CASRTLANYGYTF. The CDR3 coding sequence is TGTGCCAGCCGTACCTTAGCTAACTATGGCTACACCTTC. This sequence joins TRBV5-5 and TRBJ1-2; no reliable D call. CDR1 and CDR2 (germline): SGHKS, YYEKEE (reference sequence). This CDR3 is 13 amino acids long. The V and J ends lost 7 bases and 0 bases respectively, with 10 bases between them.

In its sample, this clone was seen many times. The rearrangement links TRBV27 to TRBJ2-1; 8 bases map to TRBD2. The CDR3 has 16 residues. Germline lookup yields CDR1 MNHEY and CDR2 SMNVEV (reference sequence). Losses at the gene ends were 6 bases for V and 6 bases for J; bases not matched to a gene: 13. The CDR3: CASSGSGSLLGNEQFF. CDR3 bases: TGTGCCAGCAGCGGGAGCGGGAGCCTCTTGGGCAATGAGCAGTTCTTC.

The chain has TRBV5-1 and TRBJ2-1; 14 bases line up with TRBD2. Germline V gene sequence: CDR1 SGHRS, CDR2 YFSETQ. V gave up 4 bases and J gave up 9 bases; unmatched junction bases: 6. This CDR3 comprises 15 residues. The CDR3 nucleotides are TGCGCCAGCAGCCCTGGACTAGCGGGGGGTAGTGAGCAGTTCTTC. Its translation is CASSPGLAGGSEQFF.

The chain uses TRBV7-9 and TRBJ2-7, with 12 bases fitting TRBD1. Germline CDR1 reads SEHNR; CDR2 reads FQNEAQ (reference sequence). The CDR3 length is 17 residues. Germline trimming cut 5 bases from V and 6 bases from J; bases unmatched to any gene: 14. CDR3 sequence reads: CASSRLIVGTGGVEQYF. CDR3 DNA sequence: TGTGCCAGCAGCCGCCTTATAGTTGGGACAGGGGGCGTCGAGCAGTACTTC.

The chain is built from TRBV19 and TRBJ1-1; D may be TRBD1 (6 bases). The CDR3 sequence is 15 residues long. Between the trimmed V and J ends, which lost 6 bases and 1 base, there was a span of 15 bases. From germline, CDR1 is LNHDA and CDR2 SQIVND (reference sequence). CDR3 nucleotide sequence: TGTGCCAGTAGAAACACGGACAGTTCGAACACTGAAGCTTTCTTT. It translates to CASRNTDSSNTEAFF.

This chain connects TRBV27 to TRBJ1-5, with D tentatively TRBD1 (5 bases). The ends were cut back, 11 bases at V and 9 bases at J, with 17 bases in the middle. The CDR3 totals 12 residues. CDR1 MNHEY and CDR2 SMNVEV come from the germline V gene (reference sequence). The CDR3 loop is CAAGGGFLPQHF. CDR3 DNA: TGTGCCGCTGGGGGAGGTTTTCTGCCCCAGCATTTT.

CDR3 in DNA: TGTGCCAGCTCACCCCCCGGGGGGCCTCGTAACACTGAAGCTTTCTTT. Protein sequence: CASSPPGGPRNTEAFF. The chain has TRBV18 and TRBJ1-1; possibly TRBD1 for D (6 bases). V gave up 3 bases and J gave up 2 bases, with 16 bases separating them. CDR1 is KGHSH and CDR2 is LQKENI in the germline V gene. CDR3 length equals 16 residues.

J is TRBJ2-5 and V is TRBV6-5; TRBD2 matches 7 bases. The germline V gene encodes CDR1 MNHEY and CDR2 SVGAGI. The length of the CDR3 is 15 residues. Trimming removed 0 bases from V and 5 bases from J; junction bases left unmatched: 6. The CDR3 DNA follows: TGTGCCAGCAGTTACTCGGCTAGCGGTTTTGAGACCCAGTACTTC. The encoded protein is CASSYSASGFETQYF.

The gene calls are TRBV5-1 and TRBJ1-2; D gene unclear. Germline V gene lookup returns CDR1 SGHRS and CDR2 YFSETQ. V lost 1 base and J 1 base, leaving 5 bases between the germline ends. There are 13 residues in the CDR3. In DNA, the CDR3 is TGCGCCAGCAGCTTGTGGAGTAACTATGGCTACACCTTC. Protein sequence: CASSLWSNYGYTF.

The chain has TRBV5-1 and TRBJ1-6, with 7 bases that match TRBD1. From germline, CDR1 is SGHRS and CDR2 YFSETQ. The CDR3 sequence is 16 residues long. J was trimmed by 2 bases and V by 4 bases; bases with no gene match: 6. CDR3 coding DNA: TGCGCCAGCAGCCTGGAGGGGGCCACCTATAATTCACCCCTCCACTTT. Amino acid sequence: CASSLEGATYNSPLHF.

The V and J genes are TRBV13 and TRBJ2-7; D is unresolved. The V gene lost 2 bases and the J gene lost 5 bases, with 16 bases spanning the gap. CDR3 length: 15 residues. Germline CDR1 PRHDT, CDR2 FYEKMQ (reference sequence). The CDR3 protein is CASSLSLEPDDEQYF. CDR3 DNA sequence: TGTGCCAGCAGCTTATCCCTGGAGCCCGACGACGAGCAGTACTTC.

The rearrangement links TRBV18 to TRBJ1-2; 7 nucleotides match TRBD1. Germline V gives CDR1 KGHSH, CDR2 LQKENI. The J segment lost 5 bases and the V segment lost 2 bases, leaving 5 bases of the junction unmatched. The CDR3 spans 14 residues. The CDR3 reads CASSPEGTAYGYTF. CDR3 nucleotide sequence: TGTGCCAGCTCACCAGAGGGGACAGCGTATGGCTACACCTTC. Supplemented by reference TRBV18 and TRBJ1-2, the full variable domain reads NAGVMQNPRHLVRRRGQEARLRCSPMKGHSHVYWYRQLPEEGLKFMVYLQKENIIDESGMPKERFSAEFPKEGPSILRIQQVVRGDSAAYFCASSPEGTAYGYTFGSGTRLTVV.

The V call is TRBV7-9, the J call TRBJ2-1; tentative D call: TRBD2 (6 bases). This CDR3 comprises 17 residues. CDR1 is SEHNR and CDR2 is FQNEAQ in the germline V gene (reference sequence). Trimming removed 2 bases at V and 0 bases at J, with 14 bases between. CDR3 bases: TGTGCCAGCAGCTTACGAGGGGCGGGGAGCTCCTACAATGAGCAGTTCTTC. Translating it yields CASSLRGAGSSYNEQFF.

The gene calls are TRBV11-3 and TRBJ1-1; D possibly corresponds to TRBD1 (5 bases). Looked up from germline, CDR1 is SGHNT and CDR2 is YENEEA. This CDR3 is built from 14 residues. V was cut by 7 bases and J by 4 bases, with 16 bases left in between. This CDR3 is CASTLGGQGTEAFF. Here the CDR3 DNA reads TGTGCCAGCACTCTGGGGGGTCAGGGCACTGAAGCTTTCTTT.

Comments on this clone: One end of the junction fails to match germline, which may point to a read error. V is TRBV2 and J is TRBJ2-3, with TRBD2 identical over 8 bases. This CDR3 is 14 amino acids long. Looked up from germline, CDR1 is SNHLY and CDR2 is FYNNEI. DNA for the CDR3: TGTGCCAGCAGTGAAGGGACTAGCAGAGATACGCAGTATTTT. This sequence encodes CASSEGTSRDTQYF.

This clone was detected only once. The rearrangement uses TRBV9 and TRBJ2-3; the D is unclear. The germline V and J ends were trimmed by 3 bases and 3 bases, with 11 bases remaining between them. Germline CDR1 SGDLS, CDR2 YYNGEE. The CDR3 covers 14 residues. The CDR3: CASSAPGGTDTQYF. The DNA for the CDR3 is TGTGCCAGCAGCGCCCCCGGCGGTACAGATACGCAGTATTTT. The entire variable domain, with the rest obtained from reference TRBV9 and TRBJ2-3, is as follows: DSGVTQTPKHLITATGQRVTLRCSPRSGDLSVYWYQQSLDQGLQFLIQYYNGEERAKGNILERFSAQQFPDLHSELNLSSLELGDSALYFCASSAPGGTDTQYFGPGTRLTVL.

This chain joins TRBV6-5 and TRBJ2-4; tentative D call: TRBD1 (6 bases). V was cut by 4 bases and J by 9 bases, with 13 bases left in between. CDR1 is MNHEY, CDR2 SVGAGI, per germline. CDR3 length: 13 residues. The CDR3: CASSSGAKGIQYF. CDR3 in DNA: TGTGCCAGCAGTTCAGGGGCCAAGGGCATTCAGTACTTC.

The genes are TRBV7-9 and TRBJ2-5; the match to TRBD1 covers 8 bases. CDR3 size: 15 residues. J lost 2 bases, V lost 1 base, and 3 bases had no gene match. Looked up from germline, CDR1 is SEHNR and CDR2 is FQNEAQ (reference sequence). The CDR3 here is CASSLGTGPQETQYF. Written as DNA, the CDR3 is TGTGCCAGCAGCTTAGGGACAGGGCCACAAGAGACCCAGTACTTC.

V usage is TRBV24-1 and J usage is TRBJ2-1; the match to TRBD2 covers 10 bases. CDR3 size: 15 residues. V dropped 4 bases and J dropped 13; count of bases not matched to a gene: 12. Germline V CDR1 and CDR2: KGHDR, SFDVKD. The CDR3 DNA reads TGTGCCACCAGTGAACCCGGGACTAGCGACCGGGGTCAGTTCTTC. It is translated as CATSEPGTSDRGQFF.

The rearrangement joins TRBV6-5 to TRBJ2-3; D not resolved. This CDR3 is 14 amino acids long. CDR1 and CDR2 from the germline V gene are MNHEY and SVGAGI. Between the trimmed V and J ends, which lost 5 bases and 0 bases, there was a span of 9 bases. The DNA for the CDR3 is TGTGCCAGCAGTCAACGAACTAGCACAGATACGCAGTATTTT. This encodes CASSQRTSTDTQYF.

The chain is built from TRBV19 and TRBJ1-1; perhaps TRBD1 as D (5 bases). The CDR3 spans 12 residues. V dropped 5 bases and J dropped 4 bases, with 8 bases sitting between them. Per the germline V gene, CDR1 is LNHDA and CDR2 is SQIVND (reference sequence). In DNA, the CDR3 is TGTGCCAGTAGTTCGGGGGGCACTGAAGCTTTCTTT. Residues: CASSSGGTEAFF.

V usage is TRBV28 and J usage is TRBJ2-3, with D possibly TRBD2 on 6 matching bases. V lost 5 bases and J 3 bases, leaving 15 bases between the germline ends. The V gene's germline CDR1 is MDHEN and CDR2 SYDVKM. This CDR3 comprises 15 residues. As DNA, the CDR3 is TGTGCCAGCAGTCCCGGGACTTATGGGACAGATACGCAGTATTTT. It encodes CASSPGTYGTDTQYF.

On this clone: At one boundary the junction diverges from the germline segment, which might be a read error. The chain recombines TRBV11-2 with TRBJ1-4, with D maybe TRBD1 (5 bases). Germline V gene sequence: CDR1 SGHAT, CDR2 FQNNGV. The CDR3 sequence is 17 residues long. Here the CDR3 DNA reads TGTGCCACCAGCAGGGCCCGAGTTGGCGGGGCTAATGAAAAACTGTTTTTT. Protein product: CATSRARVGGANEKLFF.